Following are 26 T cell receptor beta chains from one sample sequenced in a study of blood T cell repertoires in COVID-19 (TCRdb year 2020). Libraries were prepared through the immunoSEQ multiplex PCR assay. Drawn from immuneACCESS, this table holds only the in-frame rearrangements with V and J called that TCRdb kept. Clones are partly lost; checked studies trace under half to an unresolved V gene and leave the rest unexplained. Within this sample are some 130,000 clones, with under 85% of them counted one time only. The ten largest clones take up roughly 9% of the sample. The sample comprised peripheral blood. Every receptor here comes from a man in his forties with active or convalescent COVID-19.

The chain couples TRBV7-3 to TRBJ1-6, with 8 positions matching TRBD1. This CDR3 spans 19 amino acids. J was trimmed by 1 base and V by 5 bases; bases with no gene match: 13. Germline V lookup: CDR1 SGHTA, CDR2 FQGTGA. The CDR3 DNA is TGTGCCAGCAGCCCGACTGCAGGGGGCGGTTTTTCCTATAATTCACCCCTCCACTTT. It encodes CASSPTAGGGFSYNSPLHF.

A single count supports this clone. This chain uses TRBV5-6 with TRBJ1-5, with 7 bases identical to TRBD1. The CDR3 covers 14 residues. Trimming at V came to 3 bases and at J to 2 bases, leaving 2 bases not matched to a gene. Germline V gene lookup returns CDR1 SGHDT and CDR2 YYEEEE. The CDR3 spells CASSSGTGNQPQHF. The CDR3 coding sequence is TGTGCCAGCAGCTCCGGGACAGGCAATCAGCCCCAGCATTTT. The full variable domain, with the rest looked up from reference TRBV5-6 and TRBJ1-5, is DAGVTQSPTHLIKTRGQQVTLRCSPKSGHDTVSWYQQALGQGPQFIFQYYEEEERQRGNFPDRFSGHQFPNYSSELNVNALLLGDSALYLCASSSGTGNQPQHFGDGTRLSIL.

The genes are TRBV28 and TRBJ1-1, with D possibly matching TRBD1 (5 bases). Germline lookup yields CDR1 MDHEN and CDR2 SYDVKM. This CDR3 contains 13 residues. V was clipped by 7 bases and J by 5 bases, with 14 bases between them. The CDR3 nucleotides read TGTGCCAGCACCTTAGGGCAGGGTACTGAAGCTTTCTTT. Amino acid sequence: CASTLGQGTEAFF.

V usage is TRBV6-5 and J usage is TRBJ2-1; D may be TRBD2 (5 bases). The V gene's germline CDR1 is MNHEY and CDR2 SVGAGI. This CDR3 contains 11 residues. With 6 bases removed from V and 8 bases from J, the gap between germline ends came to 8 bases. As DNA, the CDR3 is TGTGCCAGCAGGTCGCGGGATGAGCAGTTCTTC. It yields the protein CASRSRDEQFF.

The rearrangement links TRBV7-2 to TRBJ2-1, with D possibly TRBD2 on 6 matching bases. The V gene's germline CDR1 is SGHTA and CDR2 FQGNSA. Trimming shortened V by 2 bases and J by 7 bases, and 6 bases separated the two germline ends. The CDR3 spans 12 residues. DNA for the CDR3: TGTGCCAGCAGCTTACTAGCGAATGAGCAGTTCTTC. Protein: CASSLLANEQFF.

This chain joins TRBV10-3 and TRBJ2-2; TRBD2 aligns across 8 bases. Germline trimming cut 10 bases from V and 5 bases from J; bases unmatched to any gene: 12. CDR1 ENHRY and CDR2 SYGVKD come from the germline V gene. This CDR3 contains 15 residues. CDR3 in DNA: TGTGCCACATCAGAAACGGGGGGGCAGACCGGGGAGCTGTTTTTT. Amino acid sequence: CATSETGGQTGELFF.

V usage is TRBV11-2 and J usage is TRBJ2-5; 10 bases map to TRBD2. CDR3 length equals 19 residues. After removal of 2 bases from V and 3 bases from J, the junction contained 15 bases not matched to a gene. Germline CDR1 is SGHAT and CDR2 is FQNNGV. CDR3 region: CASSLLYSTFLAGEETQYF. The CDR3 bases are TGTGCCAGCAGCTTACTCTACTCGACTTTCCTAGCGGGGGAAGAGACCCAGTACTTC.

The chain is built from TRBV10-3 and TRBJ1-5, with 9 bases identical to TRBD1. Per the germline V gene, CDR1 is ENHRY and CDR2 is SYGVKD. The junction had 6 bases not matched to a gene; V was cut back by 10 bases and J by 2 bases. There are 14 residues in the CDR3. The CDR3 DNA is TGTGCCAGCGACAGACAGGGGGGCAATCAGCCCCAGCATTTT. This gives the protein CASDRQGGNQPQHF.

The gene calls are TRBV3-1 (or the pseudogene TRBV3-2) and TRBJ2-3, with 8 bases identical to TRBD2. The germline gives CDR1 LGHDT, CDR2 YNNKEL (reference sequence). This CDR3 region has 17 residues. V was pared by 4 bases and J by 1 base, with 10 bases of the junction left unmatched. The CDR3 nucleotides read TGTGCCAGCAGCCCGAGGAGCGGGGGAGGTGGCACAGATACGCAGTATTTT. As protein: CASSPRSGGGGTDTQYF.

This chain connects TRBV6-5 to TRBJ2-7; TRBD2 might be the D (6 bases). CDR1 is MNHEY, CDR2 SVGAGI, per germline. The CDR3 runs 11 residues. V lost 7 bases and J lost 9, with 13 bases in between. The CDR3 DNA reads as TGTGCCAGCACCGAGGTGGGGGGGCAGTACTTC. Its translation is CASTEVGGQYF.

The CDR3 sequence: CASSFGGLGEQYF. The CDR3 DNA sequence: TGTGCCAGCAGCTTCGGAGGGCTAGGCGAGCAGTACTTC. The chain employs TRBV5-5 and TRBJ2-7; a possible D gene is TRBD2 (6 bases). Germline values: CDR1 SGHKS, CDR2 YYEKEE (reference sequence). V lost 2 bases to trimming and J lost 6 bases, with 12 bases between them. The CDR3 length is 13 residues.

In this sample, this clone turned up a few times. V and J are TRBV4-1 and TRBJ2-3; maybe TRBD2 (5 bases). Germline V gene lookup returns CDR1 MGHRA and CDR2 YSYEKL. CDR3 length: 14 amino acids. V lost 1 base to trimming and J lost 7 bases, with 12 bases between them. The CDR3 DNA reads TGCGCCAGCAGCCAAGCGGGATTCGCGAATACGCAGTATTTT. Protein product: CASSQAGFANTQYF.

This clone appeared a few times. V usage is TRBV6-5 and J usage is TRBJ2-7; D is possibly TRBD1 (5 bases). Trimming cost V 8 bases and J 2 bases, with 16 bases left between them. The V gene's germline CDR1 is MNHEY and CDR2 SVGAGI. The CDR3 extends over 14 amino acids. In DNA form, the CDR3 reads TGTGCCAGCTCCCCCGTCCAGACAGCCTACGAGCAGTACTTC. Its protein is CASSPVQTAYEQYF.

The chain links TRBV15 to TRBJ1-1; 7 bases are a match to TRBD1. The V and J ends lost 3 bases and 1 base, in that order; junction bases with no gene match: 8. CDR3 length equals 16 residues. CDR1 is LNHNV and CDR2 is YYDKDF in the germline V gene (reference sequence). CDR3 in amino acids: CATSSDRESWNTEAFF. The DNA of the CDR3 is TGTGCCACCAGCAGCGACAGGGAATCATGGAACACTGAAGCTTTCTTT.

The chain combines TRBV7-2 with TRBJ1-2, with a tentative D call TRBD1 (5 bases). Trimming cost V 4 bases and J 8 bases, with 23 bases left between them. CDR1 and CDR2 from the germline V gene are SGHTA and FQGNSA. The CDR3 is made up of 16 amino acids. This chain's CDR3 is CASSSDAGGTIRGYTF. CDR3 nucleotide sequence: TGTGCCAGCAGCTCAGACGCTGGGGGGACGATACGGGGCTACACCTTC.

V is TRBV4-1 and J is TRBJ1-2; maybe TRBD1 (5 bases). V was clipped by 6 bases and J by 1 base, with 15 bases between them. The CDR3 sequence is 15 residues long. The V gene's germline CDR1 is MGHRA and CDR2 YSYEKL. The CDR3 sequence: CASRNRTLLNYGYTF. CDR3 DNA sequence: TGCGCCAGCAGAAACAGGACACTCCTTAACTATGGCTACACCTTC.

The chain links TRBV27 to TRBJ1-5; the match to TRBD1 covers 7 bases. Germline lookup yields CDR1 MNHEY and CDR2 SMNVEV (reference sequence). J gave up 6 bases and V 0 bases, and 2 bases lay outside the gene matches. CDR3 length equals 14 residues. CDR3 sequence (DNA): TGTGCCAGCAGTTTATCAGGGGGCTTTCAGCCCCAGCATTTT. This translates into CASSLSGGFQPQHF.

CDR3 sequence: CASSQDGLNQPQHF. The CDR3 DNA follows: TGCGCCAGCAGCCAAGACGGTCTCAATCAGCCCCAGCATTTT. The rearrangement links TRBV4-1 to TRBJ1-5; unclear D gene. The CDR3 is made up of 14 amino acids. V shed 0 bases and J shed 3 bases, with 6 bases lying between them. Germline CDR1 MGHRA, CDR2 YSYEKL.

This chain uses TRBV6-1 with TRBJ2-2; 10 bases align to TRBD1. This CDR3 is built from 17 residues. J was trimmed by 1 base and V by 4 bases; bases with no gene match: 6. CDR1 is MNHNS and CDR2 is SASEGT in the germline V gene. This CDR3 reads CASSVRQGALNTGELFF. The DNA of the CDR3 is TGTGCCAGCAGTGTTCGACAGGGGGCTCTGAACACCGGGGAGCTGTTTTTT.

This chain connects TRBV19 to TRBJ1-4; unclear D gene. In germline, CDR1 is LNHDA, CDR2 SQIVND (reference sequence). The germline V and J ends were trimmed by 6 bases and 1 base, with 6 bases remaining between them. The CDR3 is 13 amino acids. The CDR3 protein is CASRRGTNEKLFF. CDR3 in DNA: TGTGCCAGTAGGAGAGGAACTAATGAAAAACTGTTTTTT.

V is TRBV10-3 and J is TRBJ2-7; TRBD1 matches at 10 bases. The CDR3 has 14 amino acids. The ends lost 9 bases at V and 0 bases at J; junction bases unmatched: 5. Germline CDR1 reads ENHRY; CDR2 reads SYGVKD. The CDR3 is CAISRDRGSYEQYF. CDR3 DNA sequence: TGTGCCATTAGCCGGGACAGGGGCTCCTACGAGCAGTACTTC.

This chain connects TRBV11-1 to TRBJ2-6; D is possibly TRBD2 (6 bases). Between the trimmed V and J ends, which lost 5 bases and 4 bases, there was a span of 12 bases. The V gene's germline CDR1 is SGHAT and CDR2 FQDESV (reference sequence). This CDR3 is 15 amino acids long. The CDR3 nucleotides are TGTGCCAGCAGCCCAGGAGGGGCAGGGGCCAACGTCCTGACTTTC. It is translated as CASSPGGAGANVLTF. The entire variable domain, with the rest obtained from reference TRBV11-1 and TRBJ2-6, is as follows: EAEVAQSPRYKITEKSQAVAFWCDPISGHATLYWYRQILGQGPELLVQFQDESVVDDSQLPKDRFSAERLKGVDSTLKIQPAELGDSAMYLCASSPGGAGANVLTFGAGSRLTVL.

This clone has only one observation. The chain combines TRBV5-4 with TRBJ2-3, with a weak D call TRBD2 (7 bases). This CDR3 contains 16 residues. Per germline, CDR1 SGHNT and CDR2 YYREEE (reference sequence). Between the trimmed V and J ends, which lost 0 bases and 5 bases, there was a span of 16 bases. CDR3: CASSLAAGAGGDTQYF. The CDR3, as DNA: TGTGCCAGCAGCTTGGCCGCGGGGGCCGGGGGAGATACGCAGTATTTT.

The chain carries TRBV18 and TRBJ1-1; the D gene is possibly TRBD1 (5 bases). The CDR3 has 15 amino acids. Germline V gene data show CDR1 as KGHSH and CDR2 as LQKENI. The V gene lost 3 bases and the J gene lost 2 bases, with 13 bases spanning the gap. The CDR3 region has the DNA TGTGCCAGCTCACCTAGGCCAGGGCAAAACACTGAAGCTTTCTTT. It is translated as CASSPRPGQNTEAFF.

This chain joins TRBV7-9 and TRBJ1-4; D call uncertain. The CDR3 sequence is 14 residues long. V lost 1 base, J lost 3 bases, and 6 bases lay in between. Germline CDR1 is SEHNR and CDR2 is FQNEAQ (reference sequence). The CDR3 here is CASSLVAANEKLFF. CDR3 nucleotides: TGTGCCAGCAGCTTAGTGGCAGCTAATGAAAAACTGTTTTTT.

This sequence joins TRBV19 and TRBJ1-2; TRBD1 matches at 9 bases. CDR3 length: 14 amino acids. Germline loops: CDR1 LNHDA, CDR2 SQIVND (reference sequence). V lost 3 bases, J lost 5 bases, and 4 bases stayed unmatched. The CDR3 DNA reads TGTGCCAGTAGTATGGGACAGGGACCATATGGCTACACCTTC. It codes for CASSMGQGPYGYTF.